This TCR beta chain was identified in a study of CD8 T cells in ankylosing spondylitis. Whole-study results and caveats: Blood from ankylosing spondylitis patients appeared to carry a characteristic roughly 8-variant TCR beta motif. CD8+ cells made up the disease-linked clones, which were relatively rare in peripheral blood.

The CDR3 runs 14 residues. The trim removed 4 bases at V and 2 bases at J, leaving 3 bases unmatched. From the 5' RACE reads, TCRdb called clonotypes with MiXCR, one entry per CDR3 protein. This sample has around 94,000 distinct CDR3 sequences, with approximately 9.6% found just once. This clonotype showed up many times. Its target is unknown. The sample comprised blood, either unsorted or a sorted T cell fraction (not recorded which). The receptor comes from a male donor with ankylosing spondylitis. The chain joins TRBV12-3 or TRBV12-4 to TRBJ1-1; 8 nucleotides line up with TRBD1. The CDR3 reads CASSYRGINTEAFF. The CDR3 DNA reads as TGTGCCAGCAGTTACAGGGGGATTAACACTGAAGCTTTCTTT.